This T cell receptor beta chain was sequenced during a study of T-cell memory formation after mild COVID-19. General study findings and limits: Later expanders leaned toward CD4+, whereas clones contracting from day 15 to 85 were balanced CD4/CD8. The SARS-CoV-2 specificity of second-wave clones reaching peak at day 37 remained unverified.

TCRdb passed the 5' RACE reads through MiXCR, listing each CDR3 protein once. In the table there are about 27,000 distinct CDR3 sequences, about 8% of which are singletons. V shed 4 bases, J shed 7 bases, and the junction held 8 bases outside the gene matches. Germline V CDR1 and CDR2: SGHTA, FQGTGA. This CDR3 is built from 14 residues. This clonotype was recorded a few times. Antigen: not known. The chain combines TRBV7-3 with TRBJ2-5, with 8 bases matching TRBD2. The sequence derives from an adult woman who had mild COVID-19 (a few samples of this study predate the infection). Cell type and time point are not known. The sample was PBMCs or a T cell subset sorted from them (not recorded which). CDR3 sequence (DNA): TGTGCCAGCAGCTCGAGCGGGGGCTCAACGACCCAGTACTTC. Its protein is CASSSSGGSTTQYF.